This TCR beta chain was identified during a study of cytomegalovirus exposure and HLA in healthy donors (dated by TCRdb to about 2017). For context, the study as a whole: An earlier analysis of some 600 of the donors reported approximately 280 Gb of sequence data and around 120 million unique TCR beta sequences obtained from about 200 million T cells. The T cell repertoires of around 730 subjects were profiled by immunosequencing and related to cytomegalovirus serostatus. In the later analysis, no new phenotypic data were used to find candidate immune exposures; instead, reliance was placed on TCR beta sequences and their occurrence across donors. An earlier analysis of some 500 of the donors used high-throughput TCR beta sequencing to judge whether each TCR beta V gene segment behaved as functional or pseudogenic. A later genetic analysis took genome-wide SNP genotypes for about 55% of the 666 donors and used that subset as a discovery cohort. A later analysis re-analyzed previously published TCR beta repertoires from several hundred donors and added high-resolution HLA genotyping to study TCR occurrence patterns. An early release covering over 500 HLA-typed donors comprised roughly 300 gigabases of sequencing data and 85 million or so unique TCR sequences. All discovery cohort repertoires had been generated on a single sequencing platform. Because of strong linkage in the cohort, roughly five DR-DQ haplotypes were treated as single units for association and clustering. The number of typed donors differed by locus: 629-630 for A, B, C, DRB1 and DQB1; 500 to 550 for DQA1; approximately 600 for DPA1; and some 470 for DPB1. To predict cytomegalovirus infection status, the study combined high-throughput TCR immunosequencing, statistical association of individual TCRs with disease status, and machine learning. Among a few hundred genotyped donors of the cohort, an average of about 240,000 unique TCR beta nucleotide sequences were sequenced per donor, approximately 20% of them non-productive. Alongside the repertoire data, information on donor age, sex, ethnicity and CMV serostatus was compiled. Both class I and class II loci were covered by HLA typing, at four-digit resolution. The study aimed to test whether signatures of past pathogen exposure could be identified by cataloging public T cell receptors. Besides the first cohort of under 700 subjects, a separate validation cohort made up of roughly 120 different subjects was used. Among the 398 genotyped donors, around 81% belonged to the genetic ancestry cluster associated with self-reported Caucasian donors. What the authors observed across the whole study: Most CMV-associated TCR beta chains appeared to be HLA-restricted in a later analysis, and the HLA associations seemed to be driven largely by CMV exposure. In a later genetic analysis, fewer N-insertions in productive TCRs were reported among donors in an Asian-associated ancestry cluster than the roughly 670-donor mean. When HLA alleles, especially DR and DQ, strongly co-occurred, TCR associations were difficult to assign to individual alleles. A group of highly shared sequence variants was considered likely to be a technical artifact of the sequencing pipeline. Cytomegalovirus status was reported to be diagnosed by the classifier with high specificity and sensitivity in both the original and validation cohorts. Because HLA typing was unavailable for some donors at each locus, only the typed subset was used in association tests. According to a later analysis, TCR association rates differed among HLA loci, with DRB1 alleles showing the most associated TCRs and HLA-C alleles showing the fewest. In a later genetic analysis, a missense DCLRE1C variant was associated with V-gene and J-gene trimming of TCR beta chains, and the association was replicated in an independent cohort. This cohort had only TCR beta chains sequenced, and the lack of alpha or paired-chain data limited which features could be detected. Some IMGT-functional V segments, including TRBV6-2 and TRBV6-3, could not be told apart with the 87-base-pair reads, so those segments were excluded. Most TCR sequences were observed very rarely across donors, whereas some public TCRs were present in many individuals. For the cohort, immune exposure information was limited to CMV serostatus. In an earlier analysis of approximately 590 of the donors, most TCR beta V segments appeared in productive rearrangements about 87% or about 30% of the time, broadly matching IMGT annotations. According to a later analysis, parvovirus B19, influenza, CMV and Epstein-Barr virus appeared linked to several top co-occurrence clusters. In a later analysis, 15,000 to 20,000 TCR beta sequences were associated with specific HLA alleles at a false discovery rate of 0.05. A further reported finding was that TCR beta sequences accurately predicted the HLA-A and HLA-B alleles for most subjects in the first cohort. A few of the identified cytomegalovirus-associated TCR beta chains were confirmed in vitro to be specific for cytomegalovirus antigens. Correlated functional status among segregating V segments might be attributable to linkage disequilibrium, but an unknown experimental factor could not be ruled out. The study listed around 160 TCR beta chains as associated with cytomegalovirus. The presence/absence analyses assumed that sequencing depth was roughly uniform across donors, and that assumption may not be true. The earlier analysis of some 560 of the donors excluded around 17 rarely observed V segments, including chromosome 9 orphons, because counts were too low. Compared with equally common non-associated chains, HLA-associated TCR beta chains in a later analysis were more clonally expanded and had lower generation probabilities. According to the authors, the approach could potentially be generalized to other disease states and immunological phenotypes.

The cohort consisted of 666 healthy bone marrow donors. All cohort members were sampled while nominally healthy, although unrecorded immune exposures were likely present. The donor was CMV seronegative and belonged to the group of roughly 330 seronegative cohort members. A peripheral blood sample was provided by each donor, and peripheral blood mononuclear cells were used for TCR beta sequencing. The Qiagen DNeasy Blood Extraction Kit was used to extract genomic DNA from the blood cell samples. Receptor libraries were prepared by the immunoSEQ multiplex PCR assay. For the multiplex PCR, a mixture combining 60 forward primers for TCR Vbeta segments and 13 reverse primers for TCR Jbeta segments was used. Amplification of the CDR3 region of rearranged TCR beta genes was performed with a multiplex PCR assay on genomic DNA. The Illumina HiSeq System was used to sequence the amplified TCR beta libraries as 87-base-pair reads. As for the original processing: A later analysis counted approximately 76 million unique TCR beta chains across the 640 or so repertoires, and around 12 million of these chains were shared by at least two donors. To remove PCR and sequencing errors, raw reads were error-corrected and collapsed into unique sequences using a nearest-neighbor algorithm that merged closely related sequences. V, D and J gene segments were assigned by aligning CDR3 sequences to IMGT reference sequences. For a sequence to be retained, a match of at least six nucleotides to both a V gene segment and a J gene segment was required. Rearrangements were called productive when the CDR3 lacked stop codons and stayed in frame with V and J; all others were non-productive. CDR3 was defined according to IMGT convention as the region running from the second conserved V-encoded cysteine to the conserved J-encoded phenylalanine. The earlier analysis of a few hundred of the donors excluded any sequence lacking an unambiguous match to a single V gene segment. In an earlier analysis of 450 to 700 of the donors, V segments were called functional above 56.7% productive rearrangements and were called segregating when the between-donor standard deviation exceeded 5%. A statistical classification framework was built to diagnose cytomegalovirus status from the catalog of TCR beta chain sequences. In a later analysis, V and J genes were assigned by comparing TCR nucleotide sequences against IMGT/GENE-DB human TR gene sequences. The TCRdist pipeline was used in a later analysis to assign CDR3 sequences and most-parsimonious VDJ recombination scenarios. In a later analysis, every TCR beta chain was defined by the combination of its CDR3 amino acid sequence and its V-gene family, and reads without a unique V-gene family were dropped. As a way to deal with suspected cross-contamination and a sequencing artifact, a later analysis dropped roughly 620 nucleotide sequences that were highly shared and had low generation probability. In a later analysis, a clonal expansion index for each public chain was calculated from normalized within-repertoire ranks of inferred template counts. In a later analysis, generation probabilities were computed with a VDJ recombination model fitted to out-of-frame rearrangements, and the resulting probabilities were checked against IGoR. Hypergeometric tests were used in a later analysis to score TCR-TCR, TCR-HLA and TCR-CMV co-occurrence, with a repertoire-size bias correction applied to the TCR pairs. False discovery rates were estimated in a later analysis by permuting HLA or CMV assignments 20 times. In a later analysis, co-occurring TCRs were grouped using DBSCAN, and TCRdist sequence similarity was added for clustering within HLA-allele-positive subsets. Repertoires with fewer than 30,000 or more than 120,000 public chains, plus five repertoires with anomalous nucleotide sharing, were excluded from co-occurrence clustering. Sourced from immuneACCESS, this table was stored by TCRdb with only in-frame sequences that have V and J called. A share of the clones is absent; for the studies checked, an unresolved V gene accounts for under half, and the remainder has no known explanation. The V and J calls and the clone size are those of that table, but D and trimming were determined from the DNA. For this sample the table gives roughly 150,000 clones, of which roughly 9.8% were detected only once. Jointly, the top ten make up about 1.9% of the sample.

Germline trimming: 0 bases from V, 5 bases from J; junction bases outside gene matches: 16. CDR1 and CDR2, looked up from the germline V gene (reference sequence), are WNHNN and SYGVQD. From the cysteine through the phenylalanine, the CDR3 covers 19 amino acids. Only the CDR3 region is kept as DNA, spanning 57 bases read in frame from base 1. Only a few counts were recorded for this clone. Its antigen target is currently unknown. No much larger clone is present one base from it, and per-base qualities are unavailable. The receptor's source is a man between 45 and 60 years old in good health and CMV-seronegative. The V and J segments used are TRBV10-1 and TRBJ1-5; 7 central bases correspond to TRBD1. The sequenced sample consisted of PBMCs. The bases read TGCGCCAGCAGTGAGTCGAACTCCCCAGACAGGGATGGCTATCAGCCCCAGCATTTT. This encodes CASSESNSPDRDGYQPQHF.